This T cell receptor (beta chain) was identified in a study of T cell responses to AZD1222 COVID-19 vaccine. Overall study findings and caveats: All repertoire sampling was performed exclusively after the peak T cell response. Baseline serology detected seropositivity in only five to seven AZD1222 recipients. Donors were mostly white British, more females; clonal diversity possibly underestimated. Reports indicate that nearly half of spike-specific TCRs are directed at unmutated variant regions.

Clones were sequenced by immunoSEQ multiplex PCR, and TCRdb holds only the in-frame ones, with some missing. The sample has some 150,000 clones, 89% seen once; the top ten hold roughly 4.7%. In regard to this clone: Its specificity is not known.

V lost 2 bases, J lost 3 bases, and 4 bases stayed unmatched. The CDR3 is 15 residues long. Germline CDR1 is SGHTA and CDR2 is FQGTGA. The receptor was isolated from an adult in good health. V usage is TRBV7-3 and J usage is TRBJ2-3; 8 bases line up with TRBD2. The sequencing used peripheral blood, collected on day 0 of AZD1222 vaccination. Written as DNA, the CDR3 is TGTGCCAGCAGCTTAGCGGGACTAGATACAGATACGCAGTATTTT. Its protein is CASSLAGLDTDTQYF.